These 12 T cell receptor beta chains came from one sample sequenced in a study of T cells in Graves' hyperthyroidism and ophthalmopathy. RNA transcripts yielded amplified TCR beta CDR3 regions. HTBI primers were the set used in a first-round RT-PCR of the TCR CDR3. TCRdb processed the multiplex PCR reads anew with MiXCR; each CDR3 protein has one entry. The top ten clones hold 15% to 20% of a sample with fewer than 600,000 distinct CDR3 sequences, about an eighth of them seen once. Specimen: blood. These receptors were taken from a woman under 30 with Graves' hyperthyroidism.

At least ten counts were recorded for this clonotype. The CDR3 spells CASITPQTLNTEAFF. The DNA for the CDR3 is TGTGCCAGCATCACCCCACAGACCCTGAACACTGAAGCTTTCTTT. The rearrangement joins TRBV28 to TRBJ1-1; D not certain. Germline CDR1 and CDR2: MDHEN and SYDVKM. The CDR3 spans 15 residues. Deletions cut 7 bases from V and 0 bases from J, with 15 bases between.

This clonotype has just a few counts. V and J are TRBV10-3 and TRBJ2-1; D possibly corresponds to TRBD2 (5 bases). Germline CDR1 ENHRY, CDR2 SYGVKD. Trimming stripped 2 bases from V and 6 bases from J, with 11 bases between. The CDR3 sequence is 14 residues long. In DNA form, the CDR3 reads TGTGCCATCAGTGAGCGGGAAGCCCCCAATGAGCAGTTCTTC. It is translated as CAISEREAPNEQFF.

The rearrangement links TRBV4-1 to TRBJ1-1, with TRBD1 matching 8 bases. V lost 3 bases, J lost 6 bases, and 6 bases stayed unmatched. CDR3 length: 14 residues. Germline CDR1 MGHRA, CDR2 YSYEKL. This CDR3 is CASSHTDRVPEAFF. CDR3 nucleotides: TGCGCCAGCAGCCACACGGACAGGGTCCCTGAAGCTTTCTTT.

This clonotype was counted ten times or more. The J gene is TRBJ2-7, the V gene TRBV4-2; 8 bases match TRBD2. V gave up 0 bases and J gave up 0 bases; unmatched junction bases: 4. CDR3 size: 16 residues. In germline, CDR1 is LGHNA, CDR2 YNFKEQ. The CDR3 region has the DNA TGTGCCAGCAGCCAAGAGATAGCGGGGAGCTCCTACGAGCAGTACTTC. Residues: CASSQEIAGSSYEQYF.

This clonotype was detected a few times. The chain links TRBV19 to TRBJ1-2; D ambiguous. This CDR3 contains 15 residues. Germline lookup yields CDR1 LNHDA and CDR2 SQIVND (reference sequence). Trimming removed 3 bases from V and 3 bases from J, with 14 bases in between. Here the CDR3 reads CASSIERRFDYGYTF. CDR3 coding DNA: TGTGCCAGTAGTATTGAGAGAAGATTTGACTATGGCTACACCTTC.

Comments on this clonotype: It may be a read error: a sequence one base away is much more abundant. The CDR3 sequence is CASSVDTEAFF. As DNA, the CDR3 is TGCGCCAGCAGCGTGGACACTGAAGCTTTCTTT. V gene TRBV5-1 combines with J gene TRBJ1-1; unclear D gene. V shed 4 bases and J shed 3 bases, with 4 bases lying between them. Germline-derived CDR1 and CDR2 are SGHRS and YFSETQ. This CDR3 comprises 11 residues.

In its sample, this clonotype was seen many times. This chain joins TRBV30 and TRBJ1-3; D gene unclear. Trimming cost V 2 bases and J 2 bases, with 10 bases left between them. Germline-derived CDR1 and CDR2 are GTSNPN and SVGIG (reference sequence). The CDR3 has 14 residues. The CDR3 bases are TGTGCCTGGAGTCTAACAAGAACTGGAAACACCATATATTTT. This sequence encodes CAWSLTRTGNTIYF.

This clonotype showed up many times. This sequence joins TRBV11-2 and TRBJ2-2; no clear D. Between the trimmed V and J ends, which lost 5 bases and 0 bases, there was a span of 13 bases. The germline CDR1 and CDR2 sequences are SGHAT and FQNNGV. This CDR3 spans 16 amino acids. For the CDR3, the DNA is TGTGCCAGCAGCCCACGGGTGATAGCGAACACCGGGGAGCTGTTTTTT. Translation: CASSPRVIANTGELFF.

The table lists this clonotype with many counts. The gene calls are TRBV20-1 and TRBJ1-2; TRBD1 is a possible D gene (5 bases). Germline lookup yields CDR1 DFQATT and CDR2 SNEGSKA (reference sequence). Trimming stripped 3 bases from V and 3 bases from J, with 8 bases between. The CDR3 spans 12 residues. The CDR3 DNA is TGCAGTGCTAGGGGGCATTACTATGGCTACACCTTC. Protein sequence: CSARGHYYGYTF.

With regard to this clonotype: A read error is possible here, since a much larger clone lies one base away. CDR3 sequence (DNA): TGTGCCAGCGGTTACCAGGAGGCGGACACCATATATTTT. It codes for CASGYQEADTIYF. The V call is TRBV6-2 or TRBV6-3, the J call TRBJ1-3; D gene uncertain. CDR1 and CDR2 from the germline V gene are MNHEY and SVGEGT. The CDR3 is 13 residues long.

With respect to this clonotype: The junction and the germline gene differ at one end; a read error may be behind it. CDR3 residues: CASSTTRAGANVLTF. CDR3 nucleotides: TGTGCCAGCAGTACCACCCGGGCAGGGGCCAACGTCCTGACTTTC. This rearrangement joins TRBV19 to TRBJ2-6; D uncertain. The CDR3 loop spans 15 amino acids. Germline CDR1 is LNHDA and CDR2 is SQIVND (reference sequence).

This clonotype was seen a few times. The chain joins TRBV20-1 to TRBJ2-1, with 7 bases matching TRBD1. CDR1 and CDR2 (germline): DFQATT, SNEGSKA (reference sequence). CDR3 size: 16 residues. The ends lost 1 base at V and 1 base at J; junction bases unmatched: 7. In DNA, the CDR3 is TGCAGTGCTAGAGGACTGGGACAGACGTCCTACAATGAGCAGTTCTTC. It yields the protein CSARGLGQTSYNEQFF.